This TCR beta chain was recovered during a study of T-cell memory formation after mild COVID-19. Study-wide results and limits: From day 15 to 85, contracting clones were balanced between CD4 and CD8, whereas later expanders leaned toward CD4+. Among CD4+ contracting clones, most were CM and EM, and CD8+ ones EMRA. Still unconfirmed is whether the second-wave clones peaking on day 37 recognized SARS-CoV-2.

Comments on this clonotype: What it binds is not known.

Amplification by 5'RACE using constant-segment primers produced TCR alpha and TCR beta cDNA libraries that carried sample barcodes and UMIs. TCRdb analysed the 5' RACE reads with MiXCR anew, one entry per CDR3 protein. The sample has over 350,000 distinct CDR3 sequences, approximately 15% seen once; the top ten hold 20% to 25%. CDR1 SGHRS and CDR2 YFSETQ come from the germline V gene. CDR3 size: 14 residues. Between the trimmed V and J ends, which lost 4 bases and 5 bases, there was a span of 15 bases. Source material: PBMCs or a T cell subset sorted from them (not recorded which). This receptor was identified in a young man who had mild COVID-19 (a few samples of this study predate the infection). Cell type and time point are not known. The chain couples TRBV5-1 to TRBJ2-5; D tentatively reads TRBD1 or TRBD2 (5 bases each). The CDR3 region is CASSPTGWGETQYF. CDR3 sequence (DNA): TGCGCCAGCAGCCCCACGGGTTGGGGGGAGACCCAGTACTTC.